This TCR beta chain came from a study of T cell responses to AZD1222 COVID-19 vaccine. Germline CDR1 SGHAT, CDR2 FQNNGV. Deletions cut 5 bases from V and 1 base from J, with 2 bases between. This CDR3 comprises 12 residues. Here immunoSEQ multiplex PCR was the method, and the copy in TCRdb shows in-frame clones only, minus some. The sample yields about 140,000 clones, roughly nine tenths seen once. This sequence joins TRBV11-2 and TRBJ2-2, with no clear D. The sequencing here drew on peripheral blood, taken 28 days after the second AZD1222 dose. The origin of this receptor is an adult who received the AZD1222 COVID-19 vaccine. The CDR3 nucleotides are TGTGCCAGCAGCCTGAACACCGGGGAGCTGTTTTTT. It translates to CASSLNTGELFF.